One and the same sample provided the 7 T cell receptor beta chains below, sequenced in a study of cytomegalovirus exposure and HLA in healthy donors. Sequenced by immunoSEQ multiplex PCR; TCRdb stores in-frame clones only, minus some. The repertoire includes roughly 220,000 clones, around four fifths of them detected once, and roughly an eighth sits in the top ten. The source material was PBMCs. The receptors shown here come from a woman aged 25 to 45 in good health and CMV-seropositive.

This chain connects TRBV28 to TRBJ1-2, with D tentatively TRBD1 (6 bases). The V gene's germline CDR1 is MDHEN and CDR2 SYDVKM. The length of the CDR3 is 14 residues. The V end lost 2 bases, the J end lost 4 bases, and 11 bases lay between the germline ends. The CDR3 sequence is CASSLQGYFYGYTF. CDR3 in DNA: TGTGCCAGCAGTTTACAGGGGTACTTCTATGGCTACACCTTC.

The chain has TRBV5-1 and TRBJ1-5; perhaps TRBD1 as D (6 bases). The CDR3 is made up of 17 amino acids. The V end was cut by 0 bases, the J end by 1 base, with 14 bases between. CDR1 is SGHRS, CDR2 YFSETQ, per germline. Written as DNA, the CDR3 is TGCGCCAGCAGCTTGGTAGGTCAGGGGAAAAGCAATCAGCCCCAGCATTTT. Its translation is CASSLVGQGKSNQPQHF.

In its sample, this clone was seen a few times. The rearrangement uses TRBV9 and TRBJ2-5, with TRBD2 identical over 7 bases. This CDR3 has 14 residues. Germline V CDR1 and CDR2: SGDLS, YYNGEE. The V gene end was trimmed by 0 bases and the J gene end by 5 bases; junction bases not matched to a gene: 4. CDR3 DNA: TGTGCCAGCAGCGTAGCAGCGGGACGTGAGACCCAGTACTTC. This codes for CASSVAAGRETQYF.

The gene calls are TRBV19 and TRBJ1-2, with TRBD1 as a possible D gene (5 bases). Germline loops: CDR1 LNHDA, CDR2 SQIVND (reference sequence). The CDR3 totals 14 residues. Trimming shortened V by 3 bases and J by 5 bases, and 13 bases separated the two germline ends. Here the CDR3 reads CASSIGAQAYGYTF. The CDR3 bases are TGTGCCAGTAGTATTGGGGCCCAGGCTTATGGCTACACCTTC.

This chain joins TRBV6-1 and TRBJ2-7; 10 nucleotides agree with TRBD1. Unmatched junction bases numbered 3, after V lost 4 bases and J lost 3 bases. Germline CDR1 and CDR2: MNHNS and SASEGT. This CDR3 region has 14 residues. The CDR3 loop is CASSVGTGDYEQYF. The CDR3 DNA is TGTGCCAGCAGTGTCGGGACAGGGGACTACGAGCAGTACTTC.

CDR3: CSAILQETQYF. The CDR3 nucleotides are TGCAGTGCCATACTCCAAGAGACCCAGTACTTC. This rearrangement joins TRBV20-1 to TRBJ2-5, with D uncertain. The V end was cut by 6 bases, the J end by 1 base, with 6 bases between. The CDR3 loop spans 11 amino acids. Germline V gives CDR1 DFQATT, CDR2 SNEGSKA (reference sequence).

The V and J genes are TRBV6-1 and TRBJ1-5; D might be TRBD1 (6 bases). In germline, CDR1 is MNHNS, CDR2 SASEGT. The CDR3 is 14 amino acids. Trimming pared 5 bases from V and 3 bases from J, leaving 11 bases between. CDR3 sequence: CASSPTGHNQPQHF. In nucleotides, the CDR3 is TGTGCCAGCAGTCCCACAGGGCACAATCAGCCCCAGCATTTT.